These 3 T cell receptor beta chains share one sample of origin, sequenced in a study of T-cell memory formation after mild COVID-19. TCRdb reprocessed the 5' RACE reads with MiXCR, giving one entry per CDR3 protein. Of about 180,000 distinct CDR3 sequences in the sample, roughly 20% were seen once. Material: PBMCs or a T cell subset sorted from them (not recorded which). These receptors came from a man younger than 35 who had mild COVID-19 (a few samples of this study predate the infection). Cell type and time point are not known.

This clonotype was seen a handful of times. V is TRBV6-5 and J is TRBJ2-3; 8 bases are shared with TRBD2. The trim removed 7 bases at V and 3 bases at J, leaving 15 bases unmatched. This CDR3 spans 17 amino acids. Germline CDR1 reads MNHEY; CDR2 reads SVGAGI. Here the CDR3 reads CASTRTLYGGGTDTQYF. The CDR3 DNA sequence: TGTGCCAGCACCCGAACCTTGTACGGGGGGGGTACAGATACGCAGTATTTT.

This clonotype was seen only once. This chain connects TRBV14 to TRBJ2-2; D unresolved. The length of the CDR3 is 13 residues. Deletions cut 4 bases from V and 2 bases from J, with 5 bases between. The germline V gene has CDR1 SGHDN and CDR2 FVKESK. The CDR3 spells CASSRANTGELFF. The CDR3 nucleotides read TGTGCCAGCAGCCGCGCCAACACCGGGGAGCTGTTTTTT.

The V gene is TRBV19, the J gene TRBJ2-7; D remains unclear. The CDR3 sequence is 13 residues long. The germline V and J ends were trimmed by 2 bases and 0 bases, with 5 bases remaining between them. The V gene's germline CDR1 is LNHDA and CDR2 SQIVND (reference sequence). In DNA, the CDR3 is TGTGCCAGTAGTATAAACCTCTCCTACGAGCAGTACTTC. This encodes CASSINLSYEQYF.